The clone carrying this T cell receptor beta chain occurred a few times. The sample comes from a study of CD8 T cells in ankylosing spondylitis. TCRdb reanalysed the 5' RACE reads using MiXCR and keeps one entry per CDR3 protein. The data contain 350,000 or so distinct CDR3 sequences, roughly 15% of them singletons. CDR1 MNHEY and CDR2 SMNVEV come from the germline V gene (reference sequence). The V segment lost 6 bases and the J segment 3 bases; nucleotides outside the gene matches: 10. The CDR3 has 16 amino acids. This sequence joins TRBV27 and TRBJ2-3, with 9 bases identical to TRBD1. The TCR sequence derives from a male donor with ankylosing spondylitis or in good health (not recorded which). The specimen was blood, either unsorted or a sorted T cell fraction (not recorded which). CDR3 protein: CASRRRTGVKTDTQYF. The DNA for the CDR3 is TGTGCCAGCAGACGTAGGACAGGGGTGAAGACAGATACGCAGTATTTT.